This T cell receptor beta chain stems from a study of T-cell reconstitution after alpha-beta-depleted transplantation in children. This clonotype was seen ten or more times. What it binds is unknown. Findings of the study overall: At around two months after transplant, the alpha-beta T cells were reportedly derived from several hundred expanded clones that came from non-depleted graft cells. Diversity and T-cell counts at one year after transplant derived mostly from new T cells.

Unique molecular identifiers were built into the TCRbeta library. TCRdb re-called the PCR reads through MiXCR, storing one row per CDR3 protein. The table shows fewer than 550,000 distinct CDR3 sequences, with roughly 10% occurring only once. Trimming stripped 4 bases from V and 6 bases from J, with 7 bases between. The CDR3 is 12 residues long. This sequence was found in a female patient aged 2 to 10 who had a stem cell transplant for aplastic anemia, so the T cells may come from the graft donor. The sample consisted of PBMCs, mostly from graft donor cells, taken 180 days after TCRalphabeta/CD19-depleted stem cell transplant. The gene calls are TRBV12-3 or TRBV12-4 and TRBJ1-5; D gene unclear. CDR3 loop: CASSYPGQPQHF. The DNA of the CDR3 is TGTGCCAGCAGTTATCCCGGTCAGCCCCAGCATTTT.